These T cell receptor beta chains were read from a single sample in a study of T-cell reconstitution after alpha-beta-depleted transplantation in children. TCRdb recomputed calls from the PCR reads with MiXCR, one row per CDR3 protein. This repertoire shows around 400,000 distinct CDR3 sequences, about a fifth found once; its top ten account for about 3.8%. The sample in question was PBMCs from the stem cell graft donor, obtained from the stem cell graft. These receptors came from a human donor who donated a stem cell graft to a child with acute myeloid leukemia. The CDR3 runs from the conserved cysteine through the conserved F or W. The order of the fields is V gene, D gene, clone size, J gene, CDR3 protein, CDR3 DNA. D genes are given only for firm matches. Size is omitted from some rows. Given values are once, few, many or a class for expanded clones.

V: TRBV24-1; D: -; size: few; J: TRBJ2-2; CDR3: CATSDFSGNTGELFF; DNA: TGTGCCACCAGTGATTTCAGCGGGAACACCGGGGAGCTGTTTTTT
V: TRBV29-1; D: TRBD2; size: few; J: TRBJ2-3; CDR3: CSVETSGTDTQYF; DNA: TGCAGCGTTGAAACTAGCGGGACAGATACGCAGTATTTT
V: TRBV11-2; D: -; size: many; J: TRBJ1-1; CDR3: CASSLRGRTEAFF; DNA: TGTGCCAGCAGCTTGCGGGGGCGCACTGAAGCTTTCTTT
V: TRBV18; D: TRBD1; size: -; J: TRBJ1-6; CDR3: CASSPHQGANSPLHF; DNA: TGTGCCAGCTCACCACATCAGGGGGCGAATTCACCCCTCCACTTT
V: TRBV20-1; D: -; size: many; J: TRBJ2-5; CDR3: CSARIDSSRETQYF; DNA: TGCAGTGCTAGGATTGACTCCTCACGGGAGACCCAGTACTTC
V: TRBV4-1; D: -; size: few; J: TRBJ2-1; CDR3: CASSQDPAAEQFF; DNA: TGCGCCAGCAGCCAAGACCCCGCGGCGGAGCAGTTCTTC
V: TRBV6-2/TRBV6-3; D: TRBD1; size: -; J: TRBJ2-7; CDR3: CASRTGIPYEQYF; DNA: TGTGCCAGCAGGACAGGGATTCCCTACGAGCAGTACTTC
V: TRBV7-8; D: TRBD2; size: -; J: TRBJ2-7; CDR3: CASSSGWTSREQYF; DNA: TGTGCCAGCAGCTCAGGTTGGACTAGTCGCGAGCAGTACTTC
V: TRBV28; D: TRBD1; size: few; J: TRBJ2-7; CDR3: CASRSGTGLTDYEQYF; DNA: TGTGCCAGCAGATCCGGGACAGGGCTAACGGATTACGAGCAGTACTTC
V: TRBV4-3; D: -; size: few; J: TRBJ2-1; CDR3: CASSPRSVNSYNEQFF; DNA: TGCGCCAGCAGCCCCCGCTCGGTGAACTCCTACAATGAGCAGTTCTTC
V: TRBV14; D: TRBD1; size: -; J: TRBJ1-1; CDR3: CASSLLPGQVEAFF; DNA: TGTGCCAGCAGCCTACTCCCGGGACAGGTTGAAGCTTTCTTT
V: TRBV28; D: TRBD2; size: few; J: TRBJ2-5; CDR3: CASSPLAGRGETQYF; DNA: TGTGCCAGCAGTCCGCTAGCGGGAAGGGGGGAGACCCAGTACTTC
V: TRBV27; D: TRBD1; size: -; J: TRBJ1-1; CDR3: CASSPSGQVNTEAFF; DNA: TGTGCCAGCAGTCCCTCGGGACAGGTGAACACTGAAGCTTTCTTT
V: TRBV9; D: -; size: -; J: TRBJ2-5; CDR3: CASSVNTQETQYF; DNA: TGTGCCAGCAGCGTGAACACACAAGAGACCCAGTACTTC
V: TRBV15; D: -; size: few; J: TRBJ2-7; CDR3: CATSRVEGYEQYF; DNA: TGTGCCACCAGCAGAGTCGAAGGTTACGAGCAGTACTTC
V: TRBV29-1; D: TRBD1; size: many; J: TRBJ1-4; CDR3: CSGGTGPNEKLFF; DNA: TGCAGCGGGGGGACAGGGCCTAATGAAAAACTGTTTTTT
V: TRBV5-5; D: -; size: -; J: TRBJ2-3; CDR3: CASSFRDLTDTQYF; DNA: TGTGCCAGCAGCTTCCGGGACCTCACAGATACGCAGTATTTT
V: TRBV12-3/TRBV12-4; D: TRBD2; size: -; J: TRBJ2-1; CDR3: CASSWSRLADEQFF; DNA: TGTGCCAGCAGTTGGTCGAGACTAGCCGATGAGCAGTTCTTC
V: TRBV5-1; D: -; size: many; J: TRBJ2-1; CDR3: CASSLDLARTDEQFF; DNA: TGCGCCAGCAGCTTAGACTTAGCGCGAACGGATGAGCAGTTCTTC
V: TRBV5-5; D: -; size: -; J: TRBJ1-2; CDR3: CASSLTGATNYGYTF; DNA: TGTGCCAGCAGCTTGACAGGTGCTACTAACTATGGCTACACCTTC
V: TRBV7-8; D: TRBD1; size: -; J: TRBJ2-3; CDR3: CASSLEHGTGDTDTQYF; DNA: TGTGCCAGCAGCTTAGAACACGGGACAGGGGACACAGATACGCAGTATTTT
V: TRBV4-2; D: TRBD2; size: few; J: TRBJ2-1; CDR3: CASSPHEGLAGGYNEQFF; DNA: TGTGCCAGCAGCCCTCATGAGGGGCTAGCGGGAGGGTACAATGAGCAGTTCTTC
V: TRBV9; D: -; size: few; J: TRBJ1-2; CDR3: CASSVAGRDYGYTF; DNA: TGTGCCAGCAGCGTAGCGGGAAGGGACTATGGCTACACCTTC
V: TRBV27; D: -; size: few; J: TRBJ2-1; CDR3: CASSLGYPSRRSSYNEQFF; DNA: TGTGCCAGCAGTTTAGGTTATCCCTCCAGGCGTAGCTCCTACAATGAGCAGTTCTTC
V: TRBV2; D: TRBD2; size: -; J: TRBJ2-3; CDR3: CASSPNRGQAGGNTDTQYF; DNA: TGTGCCAGCAGTCCCAACCGGGGCCAGGCGGGAGGGAACACAGATACGCAGTATTTT
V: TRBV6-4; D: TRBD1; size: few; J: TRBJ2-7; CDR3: CASSNQTGDEQYF; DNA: TGTGCCAGCAGTAACCAGACAGGGGACGAGCAGTACTTC
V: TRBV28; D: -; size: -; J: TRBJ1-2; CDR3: CASTWDGDGYTF; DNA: TGTGCCAGCACCTGGGATGGCGATGGCTACACCTTC
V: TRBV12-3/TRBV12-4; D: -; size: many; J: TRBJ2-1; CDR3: CASSLNGGTGDEQFF; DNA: TGTGCCAGCAGCCTTAACGGGGGGACAGGCGATGAGCAGTTCTTC
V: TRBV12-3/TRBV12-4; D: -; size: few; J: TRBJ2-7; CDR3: CASSLRGISYEQYF; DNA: TGTGCCAGCAGTTTGAGGGGGATCTCCTACGAGCAGTACTTC
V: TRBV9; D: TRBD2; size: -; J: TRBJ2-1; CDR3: CASSARAGPIEQFF; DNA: TGTGCCAGCAGCGCACGAGCGGGACCCATAGAGCAGTTCTTC
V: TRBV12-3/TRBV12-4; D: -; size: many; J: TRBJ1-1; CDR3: CASRPVGSGTEAFF; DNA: TGTGCCAGCAGGCCGGTAGGTTCGGGCACTGAAGCTTTCTTT
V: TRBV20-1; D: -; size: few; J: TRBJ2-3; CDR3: CSATTLQLSTDTQYF; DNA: TGCAGTGCTACGACCTTACAGCTTAGCACAGATACGCAGTATTTT
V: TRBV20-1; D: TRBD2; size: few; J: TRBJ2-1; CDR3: CSAPRAGEGYEQFF; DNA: TGCAGTGCTCCTCGGGCGGGAGAAGGGTATGAGCAGTTCTTC
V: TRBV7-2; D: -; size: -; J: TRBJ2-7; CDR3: CASSFMGITYEQYF; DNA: TGTGCCAGCAGCTTCATGGGCATTACCTACGAGCAGTACTTC
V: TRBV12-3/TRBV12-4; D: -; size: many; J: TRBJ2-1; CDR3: CASSLVMYDEQFF; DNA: TGTGCCAGCAGTTTAGTGATGTACGATGAGCAGTTCTTC
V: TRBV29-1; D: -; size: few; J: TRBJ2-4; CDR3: CSGTDKNIQYF; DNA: TGCAGCGGAACAGACAAAAACATTCAGTACTTC
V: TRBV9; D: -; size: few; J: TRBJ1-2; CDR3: CASSVVPDPNYGYTF; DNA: TGTGCCAGCAGCGTAGTTCCAGATCCTAACTATGGCTACACCTTC
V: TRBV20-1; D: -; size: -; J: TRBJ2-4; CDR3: CSASRTQRDIQYF; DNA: TGCAGTGCTTCCCGGACTCAGCGGGACATTCAGTACTTC
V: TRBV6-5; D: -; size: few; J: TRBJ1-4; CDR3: CASTGPGEKLFF; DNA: TGTGCCAGCACAGGGCCGGGTGAAAAACTGTTTTTT
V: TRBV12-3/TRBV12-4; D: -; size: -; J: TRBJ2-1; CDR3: CASSFRMGSSYNEQFF; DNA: TGTGCCAGCAGTTTTAGGATGGGGAGCTCCTACAATGAGCAGTTCTTC
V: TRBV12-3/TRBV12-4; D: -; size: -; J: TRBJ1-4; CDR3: CASTHDWNEKLFF; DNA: TGTGCCAGCACTCATGACTGGAATGAAAAACTGTTTTTT
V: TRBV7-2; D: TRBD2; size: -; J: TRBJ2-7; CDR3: CASSRLAGGPGEQYF; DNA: TGTGCCAGCAGCCGATTAGCGGGAGGGCCGGGTGAGCAGTACTTC
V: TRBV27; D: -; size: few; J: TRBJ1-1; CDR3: CASSLSGGATEAFF; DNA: TGTGCCAGCAGTTTATCGGGGGGCGCCACTGAAGCTTTCTTT
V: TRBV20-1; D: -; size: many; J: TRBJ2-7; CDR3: CSAKKPGQGGEQYF; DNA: TGCAGTGCGAAGAAACCGGGGCAGGGGGGTGAGCAGTACTTC
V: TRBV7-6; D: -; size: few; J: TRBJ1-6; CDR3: CASSLDPTGERIGSPLHF; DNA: TGTGCCAGCAGCTTAGACCCAACCGGGGAGAGGATCGGTTCACCCCTCCACTTT
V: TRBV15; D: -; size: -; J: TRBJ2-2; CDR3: CATSRVGGELFF; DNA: TGTGCCACCAGCAGAGTCGGAGGGGAGCTGTTTTTT
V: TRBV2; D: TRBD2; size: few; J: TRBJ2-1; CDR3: CASSGEGRNYEQFF; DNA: TGTGCCAGCAGTGGGGAGGGCCGAAACTATGAGCAGTTCTTC
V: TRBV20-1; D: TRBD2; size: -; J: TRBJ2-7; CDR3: CSARSGRDHYEQYF; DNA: TGCAGTGCTAGAAGCGGGAGGGATCACTACGAGCAGTACTTC
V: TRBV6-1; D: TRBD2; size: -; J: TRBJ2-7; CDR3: CASSRQRGSYEQYF; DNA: TGTGCCAGCAGTCGACAGCGGGGGTCCTACGAGCAGTACTTC